Below are 5 T cell receptor beta chains sequenced from a single sample in a study of blood T cell repertoires in COVID-19 (dated by TCRdb to the early 2020s). Library construction relied on the immunoSEQ multiplex PCR assay. The immuneACCESS repertoire file appears here via TCRdb, limited to in-frame rearrangements. These files lack a portion of the clones; in checked studies, under half of the deficit traces to unresolved V genes, and the cause of the others is not known. The sample includes almost 400,000 clones, with roughly 90% observed a single time. The top ten hold 1.5% to 2% of the sample. Sequencing input: PBMCs or T cells enriched from blood (not recorded which). The receptors come from a woman aged 25-40 years who had recovered from COVID-19.

V usage is TRBV5-4 and J usage is TRBJ2-3, with 7 bases that match TRBD2. The germline gives CDR1 SGHNT, CDR2 YYREEE (reference sequence). The CDR3 has 17 amino acids. V was clipped by 4 bases and J by 2 bases; unmatched bases: 13. The CDR3 DNA reads TGTGCCAGCAGCGATGGACTAGTTCCCAAGAACACAGATACGCAGTATTTT. It yields the protein CASSDGLVPKNTDTQYF.

V and J are TRBV20-1 and TRBJ2-7; D is possibly TRBD1 (5 bases). The V gene lost 3 bases and the J gene lost 4 bases, with 10 bases spanning the gap. CDR3 length: 12 residues. CDR1 is DFQATT, CDR2 SNEGSKA, per germline (reference sequence). For the CDR3, the DNA is TGCAGTGCTAGTCGGCAGGGTTACGAGCAGTACTTC. The encoded protein is CSASRQGYEQYF.

This chain links TRBV3-1 (or the pseudogene TRBV3-2) with TRBJ2-1; the D is unclear. Germline V CDR1 and CDR2: LGHDT, YNNKEL (reference sequence). The CDR3 covers 15 residues. V gave up 0 bases and J gave up 4 bases, with 10 bases separating them. Here the CDR3 DNA reads TGTGCCAGCAGCCAAGATTCAAGCCGGTACAATGAGCAGTTCTTC. It encodes CASSQDSSRYNEQFF.

This chain joins TRBV2 and TRBJ1-5, with D unclear. Per germline, CDR1 SNHLY and CDR2 FYNNEI. CDR3 length: 14 residues. The V and J ends lost 4 bases and 0 bases respectively, with 7 bases between them. The CDR3 loop is CASSGVSSNQPQHF. DNA for the CDR3: TGTGCCAGCAGTGGTGTGAGTAGCAATCAGCCCCAGCATTTT.

The genes are TRBV5-4 and TRBJ2-3, with 12 bases lining up with TRBD2. The germline gives CDR1 SGHNT, CDR2 YYREEE (reference sequence). The CDR3 has 16 residues. V lost 4 bases and J lost 5; bases outside the gene matches: 8. This CDR3 reads CASSLRLAGDGDTQYF. The CDR3 DNA reads TGTGCCAGCAGCCTAAGACTAGCGGGAGATGGAGATACGCAGTATTTT.